The 8 T cell receptor beta chains below come from one sample, sequenced in a study of OX40 agonist ivuxolimab in advanced cancers. To prepare the library, the immunoSEQ multiplex PCR assay was applied. TCRdb holds this immuneACCESS table with in-frame rearrangements only. Some clones are missing; in checked studies, unresolved V genes explain under half, and the rest has no known cause. The sample has approximately 54,000 clones on record, around nine tenths of them singletons. The leading ten clones occupy approximately 3.8% of the sample. The sequencing here drew on CD4+ or CD8+ T cells sorted from blood, taken in a trial of the OX40 agonist ivuxolimab. The receptors originated from an adult with an advanced solid tumor such as melanoma, head and neck, liver or kidney cancer.

The chain joins TRBV28 to TRBJ2-5; perhaps TRBD1 as D (6 bases). Germline values: CDR1 MDHEN, CDR2 SYDVKM. Trimming removed 6 bases from V and 4 bases from J, with 24 bases in between. This CDR3 is built from 17 residues. The CDR3 DNA sequence: TGTGCCAGCAGAATTACCCCAAGGGCGGGCAGGGGAGAGACCCAGTACTTC. Amino acids: CASRITPRAGRGETQYF.

Comments on this clone: An end of the junction differs from the germline gene, which may be a read error. The chain links TRBV6-1 to TRBJ2-7, with D perhaps TRBD1 (5 bases). Germline CDR1 reads MNHNS; CDR2 reads SASEGT. The CDR3 has 13 residues. CDR3 in DNA: TGTGCCATCAGTGAGTCAGACAGCTACCTGCTGTACTTC. It specifies CAISESDSYLLYF.

The chain has TRBV19 and TRBJ1-1; D is undetermined. V was cut by 8 bases and J by 0 bases, with 10 bases left in between. Germline CDR1 is LNHDA and CDR2 is SQIVND (reference sequence). The CDR3 spans 13 residues. The CDR3 coding sequence is TGTGCCAGTCAAAATCCCATGAACACTGAAGCTTTCTTT. It yields the protein CASQNPMNTEAFF.

This sequence joins TRBV14 and TRBJ1-2, with TRBD1 identical over 11 bases. The V and J ends lost 1 base and 4 bases, in that order; junction bases with no gene match: 2. The germline CDR1 and CDR2 sequences are SGHDN and FVKESK. The CDR3 spans 15 residues. The CDR3 here is CASSQGTGGRYGYTF. The CDR3 nucleotides are TGTGCCAGCAGCCAAGGGACAGGGGGCCGCTATGGCTACACCTTC.

The chain joins TRBV7-9 to TRBJ2-7, with D possibly being TRBD2 (5 bases). CDR3 length: 14 amino acids. The germline gives CDR1 SEHNR, CDR2 FQNEAQ (reference sequence). V lost 5 bases and J lost 7, with 18 bases in between. CDR3 loop: CASSHQAGGLEQYF. In nucleotides, the CDR3 is TGTGCCAGCAGCCACCAGGCCGGCGGGTTAGAGCAGTACTTC.

This rearrangement joins TRBV29-1 to TRBJ1-5; D is unresolved. From germline, CDR1 is SQVTM and CDR2 ANQGSEA. The CDR3 contains 13 residues. The V and J ends lost 7 bases and 4 bases respectively, with 14 bases between them. The CDR3 DNA sequence: TGCAGCGCAGTTACATCTGGAAATCAGCCCCAGCATTTT. This translates into CSAVTSGNQPQHF. The full variable domain, with the rest looked up from reference TRBV29-1 and TRBJ1-5, is SAVISQKPSRDICQRGTSLTIQCQVDSQVTMMFWYRQQPGQSLTLIATANQGSEATYESGFVIDKFPISRPNLTFSTLTVSNMSPEDSSIYLCSAVTSGNQPQHFGDGTRLSIL.

The rearrangement links TRBV9 to TRBJ2-1, with 7 bases identical to TRBD1. After removal of 2 bases from V and 7 bases from J, the junction contained 9 bases not matched to a gene. From germline, CDR1 is SGDLS and CDR2 YYNGEE. This CDR3 comprises 15 residues. The CDR3 nucleotides are TGTGCCAGCAGCGTCGGACAGGCCCCTTTGAATGAGCAGTTCTTC. This encodes CASSVGQAPLNEQFF. The full variable domain, with the rest looked up from reference TRBV9 and TRBJ2-1, is DSGVTQTPKHLITATGQRVTLRCSPRSGDLSVYWYQQSLDQGLQFLIQYYNGEERAKGNILERFSAQQFPDLHSELNLSSLELGDSALYFCASSVGQAPLNEQFFGPGTRLTVL.

This sequence joins TRBV19 and TRBJ2-1, with TRBD2 matching 8 bases. This CDR3 has 15 residues. Germline V lookup: CDR1 LNHDA, CDR2 SQIVND (reference sequence). V trimming: 3 bases; J trimming: 3 bases; junction bases outside the gene matches: 4. Here the CDR3 reads CASSIPGLGYNEQFF. In DNA form, the CDR3 reads TGTGCCAGTAGTATCCCGGGACTAGGCTACAATGAGCAGTTCTTC.